The 16 T cell receptor beta chains presented below share a single source sample, sequenced in a study of cytomegalovirus exposure and HLA in healthy donors. With 60 Vbeta and 13 Jbeta primers, the PCR was carried out. Assay used: immunoSEQ multiplex PCR; TCRdb lists only in-frame clones, some missing. In total, the table holds around 140,000 clones. Sequencing was carried out using PBMCs. These receptors all stem from a male donor in good health and CMV-seronegative.

The V call is TRBV20-1, the J call TRBJ2-1; D call uncertain. Trimming cost V 1 base and J 7 bases, with 2 bases left between them. The CDR3 covers 10 residues. CDR1 and CDR2 from the germline V gene are DFQATT and SNEGSKA (reference sequence). As DNA, the CDR3 is TGCAGTGCTAGAGCTAATGAGCAGTTCTTC. It codes for CSARANEQFF.

J is TRBJ2-3 and V is TRBV29-1, with D possibly TRBD2 on 6 matching bases. V was shortened by 7 bases and J by 0 bases, with 11 bases between the two germline ends. This CDR3 spans 13 amino acids. Looked up from germline, CDR1 is SQVTM and CDR2 is ANQGSEA. CDR3 protein: CSAYGGSTDTQYF. The CDR3 DNA reads TGCAGCGCTTACGGGGGTAGCACAGATACGCAGTATTTT.

J is TRBJ1-3 and V is TRBV19, with 7 bases fitting TRBD1. The V segment lost 5 bases and the J segment 8 bases; nucleotides outside the gene matches: 9. From germline, CDR1 is LNHDA and CDR2 SQIVND (reference sequence). The CDR3 has 14 amino acids. CDR3 nucleotides: TGTGCCAGTAGTGCGACAGGGTTTAAATACACCATATATTTT. It translates to CASSATGFKYTIYF.

The gene calls are TRBV6-1 and TRBJ2-3, with a tentative D call TRBD2 (5 bases). V lost 4 bases to trimming and J lost 4 bases, with 9 bases between them. Germline V CDR1 and CDR2: MNHNS, SASEGT. This CDR3 is built from 13 residues. Written as DNA, the CDR3 is TGTGCCAGCAGTGGAGGGAGCCCAGATACGCAGTATTTT. Its translation is CASSGGSPDTQYF.

This chain links TRBV10-1 with TRBJ1-4, with 9 bases fitting TRBD1. This CDR3 is built from 14 residues. The trim removed 8 bases at V and 10 bases at J, leaving 11 bases unmatched. Germline V gene sequence: CDR1 WNHNN, CDR2 SYGVQD (reference sequence). CDR3 nucleotides: TGCGCCAGCCAAACCAAAAGACAGGGGGGAAAACTGTTTTTT. Its protein product is CASQTKRQGGKLFF.

Notes on this clone: An end of the junction differs from the germline gene, which may be a read error. This chain links TRBV11-2 with TRBJ2-2; maybe TRBD1 (6 bases). The CDR3 covers 15 residues. CDR1 is SGHAT and CDR2 is FQNNGV in the germline V gene. CDR3 coding DNA: TGTGCCAGCAGCACCACTCAGGGGAACCCCGGGGAGCTGTTTTTT. This translates into CASSTTQGNPGELFF.

V is TRBV7-9 and J is TRBJ1-2; D gene unclear. V shed 1 base and J shed 10 bases, with 16 bases lying between them. The CDR3 runs 14 residues. The V gene's germline CDR1 is SEHNR and CDR2 FQNEAQ (reference sequence). Here the CDR3 reads CASSLDRLNYYYTF. CDR3 bases: TGTGCCAGCAGCTTAGACAGACTAAACTATTACTACACCTTC.

The chain recombines TRBV7-2 with TRBJ2-3, with 13 bases aligning to TRBD2. The CDR3 loop spans 15 amino acids. After removal of 5 bases from V and 10 bases from J, the junction contained 9 bases not matched to a gene. Germline V gene lookup returns CDR1 SGHTA and CDR2 FQGNSA. As DNA, the CDR3 is TGTGCCAGCAGCCCGACCGGGACTAGCGGGGACTCGCAGTATTTT. Translating it yields CASSPTGTSGDSQYF.

The chain recombines TRBV18 with TRBJ2-5; tentative D call: TRBD1 (7 bases). V shed 2 bases and J shed 3 bases, with 13 bases lying between them. This CDR3 has 15 amino acids. Germline lookup yields CDR1 KGHSH and CDR2 LQKENI. The CDR3 region is CASSPIGGGEETQYF. The CDR3 DNA reads TGTGCCAGCTCACCAATTGGAGGGGGCGAAGAGACCCAGTACTTC.

V and J are TRBV7-9 and TRBJ1-3; D is unclear. Germline CDR1 and CDR2: SEHNR and FQNEAQ (reference sequence). The CDR3 contains 12 residues. Trimming removed 6 bases from V and 0 bases from J, with 3 bases in between. The CDR3 reads CASSLSGNTIYF. The CDR3 DNA sequence: TGTGCCAGCAGTCTCTCTGGAAACACCATATATTTT.

The chain is built from TRBV7-2 and TRBJ1-3; maybe TRBD1 (6 bases). The CDR3 is 13 residues long. Trimming shortened V by 5 bases and J by 3 bases, and 8 bases separated the two germline ends. Germline-derived CDR1 and CDR2 are SGHTA and FQGNSA. The CDR3 nucleotides are TGTGCCAGCAGCCCACAGGGTGGAAACACCATATATTTT. It yields the protein CASSPQGGNTIYF.

The V gene is TRBV27, the J gene TRBJ2-1; no definite D call. V was shortened by 5 bases and J by 4 bases, with 3 bases between the two germline ends. The CDR3 runs to 11 residues. CDR1 MNHEY and CDR2 SMNVEV come from the germline V gene (reference sequence). CDR3 coding DNA: TGTGCCAGCAGTCTTTACAATGAGCAGTTCTTC. This codes for CASSLYNEQFF.

The gene calls are TRBV6-5 and TRBJ1-2; D may be TRBD1 (5 bases). Trimming stripped 5 bases from V and 4 bases from J, with 11 bases between. Germline assignment: CDR1 MNHEY and CDR2 SVGAGI. This CDR3 has 13 amino acids. CDR3: CASSPGGIYGYTF. The CDR3 DNA reads as TGTGCCAGCAGTCCCGGGGGGATCTATGGCTACACCTTC.

The rearrangement joins TRBV5-4 to TRBJ2-3, with a weak D call TRBD2 (6 bases). CDR1 and CDR2 from the germline V gene are SGHNT and YYREEE (reference sequence). Trimming shortened V by 1 base and J by 0 bases, and 9 bases separated the two germline ends. The CDR3 consists of 15 residues. CDR3 coding DNA: TGTGCCAGCAGCTTGAGGGACTCTAGCACAGATACGCAGTATTTT. Translation gives CASSLRDSSTDTQYF. The variable domain in full, with the rest retrieved from reference TRBV5-4 and TRBJ2-3, is ETGVTQSPTHLIKTRGQQVTLRCSSQSGHNTVSWYQQALGQGPQFIFQYYREEENGRGNFPPRFSGLQFPNYSSELNVNALELDDSALYLCASSLRDSSTDTQYFGPGTRLTVL.

The gene calls are TRBV6-6 and TRBJ2-2, with a weak D call TRBD1 (6 bases). CDR1 MNHNY and CDR2 SVGAGI come from the germline V gene (reference sequence). This CDR3 is built from 14 residues. The V gene lost 8 bases and the J gene lost 0 bases, with 10 bases spanning the gap. Here the CDR3 reads CASGGQPNTGELFF. The CDR3, as DNA: TGTGCCAGCGGAGGACAGCCGAACACCGGGGAGCTGTTTTTT.

This chain uses TRBV19 with TRBJ1-3; D gene uncertain. The germline CDR1 and CDR2 sequences are LNHDA and SQIVND (reference sequence). The V gene lost 3 bases and the J gene lost 0 bases, with 6 bases spanning the gap. The CDR3 length is 14 residues. The CDR3 sequence: CASSMGSSGNTIYF. The CDR3 DNA follows: TGTGCCAGTAGTATGGGGAGCTCTGGAAACACCATATATTTT.